The rows below give T cell receptor beta chains drawn from one sample of a study of blood T cell repertoires in COVID-19. The assay was immunoSEQ multiplex PCR, and TCRdb's table has in-frame clones only and misses some. Among over 300,000 clones, roughly 90% were seen once, and the ten largest hold around 7%. The sample was peripheral blood. The receptor source for this set is a man younger than 35 with active or convalescent COVID-19. CDR3s leave out the opening cysteine and the closing phenylalanine or tryptophan. Each record gives: clone size, J gene, D gene, V gene, CDR3 protein. A D gene is named only where the DNA matches it firmly. Only part of the rows carry a size: once, few, many, or a class if the clone is expanded.

NA	TRBJ1-1	NA	TRBV28	ASRPNRKNTEAF
NA	TRBJ1-4	TRBD1	TRBV18	ASTTGLGEKLF
NA	TRBJ1-6	NA	TRBV28	AATPGVSPLH
NA	TRBJ1-1	NA	TRBV5-4	ASSFGGGLDTEAF
NA	TRBJ1-2	TRBD1	TRBV9	ASSVGQGANYGYT
NA	TRBJ2-1	TRBD2	TRBV5-6	ASSSTGTTYNEQF
NA	TRBJ2-7	TRBD1	TRBV20-1	SASLGQGARMNRY
NA	TRBJ2-1	TRBD1	TRBV4-3	ASSQEQGANEQF
NA	TRBJ2-1	NA	TRBV30	AWSAGRAQGDEQF
once	TRBJ1-1	NA	TRBV20-1	SATMNTEAF
NA	TRBJ2-6	NA	TRBV11-3	ASSLGGSGANVLT
NA	TRBJ1-1	TRBD1	TRBV3-1/TRBV3-2	ASSLQGGTEAF
NA	TRBJ1-4	NA	TRBV28	ASSFLSGWELF
NA	TRBJ2-7	NA	TRBV28	ASSLFPGTSYEQY
NA	TRBJ1-1	TRBD1	TRBV3-1/TRBV3-2	ASSQGDRAEAF
NA	TRBJ2-5	NA	TRBV9	ASSVGGTPQETQY
NA	TRBJ1-1	NA	TRBV11-2	ASSREMNTEAF
NA	TRBJ2-2	TRBD2	TRBV7-3	ASSLISGGGTGELF
once	TRBJ2-3	NA	TRBV19	ASSISAPSTDTQY
NA	TRBJ1-4	NA	TRBV19	ASSRTDRNEKLF
NA	TRBJ1-2	TRBD1	TRBV18	ASSPTGTAYGYT
NA	TRBJ1-2	TRBD1	TRBV7-9	ASSLGRQGLLSRGYT
NA	TRBJ1-6	TRBD1	TRBV7-6	ASSLEPHRGRLSSPLH
NA	TRBJ1-4	NA	TRBV7-9	ASSTRQRGKLF
NA	TRBJ1-5	TRBD1	TRBV6-5	ASSYSRQGDMPQH
NA	TRBJ2-1	NA	TRBV5-8	ASSLGRSSYNEQF
NA	TRBJ1-5	NA	TRBV18	ASSSDNQSNQPQH
NA	TRBJ1-5	TRBD1	TRBV7-8	ASSSDRDRDQPQH
NA	TRBJ2-2	NA	TRBV4-3	ASSQDLTAITGELF
once	TRBJ2-7	TRBD1	TRBV27	ASRGQGSYEQY
NA	TRBJ1-3	NA	TRBV18	ASTTAQAGNTIY